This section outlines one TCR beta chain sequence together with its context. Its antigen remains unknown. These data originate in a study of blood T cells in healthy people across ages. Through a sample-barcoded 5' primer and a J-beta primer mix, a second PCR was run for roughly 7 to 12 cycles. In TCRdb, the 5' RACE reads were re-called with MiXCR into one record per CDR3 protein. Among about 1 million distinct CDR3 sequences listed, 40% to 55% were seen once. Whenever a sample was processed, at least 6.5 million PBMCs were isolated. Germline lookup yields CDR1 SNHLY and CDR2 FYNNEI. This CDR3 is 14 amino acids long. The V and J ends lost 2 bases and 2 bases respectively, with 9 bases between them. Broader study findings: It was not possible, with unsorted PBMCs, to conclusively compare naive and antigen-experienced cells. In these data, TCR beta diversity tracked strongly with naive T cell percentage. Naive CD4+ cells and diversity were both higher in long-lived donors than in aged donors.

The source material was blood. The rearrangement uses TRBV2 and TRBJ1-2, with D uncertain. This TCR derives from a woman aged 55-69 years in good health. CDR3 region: CASSESGSNYGYTF. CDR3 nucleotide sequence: TGTGCCAGCAGTGAATCGGGATCGAACTATGGCTACACCTTC.